The 20 T cell receptor beta chains reported below all come from one sample, sequenced in a study of early T cells in non-severe SARS-CoV-2 infection. TCRdb called the 5' RACE reads again in MiXCR, with one record for every CDR3 protein. The sample lists some 59,000 distinct CDR3 sequences, 10% occurring once. Source material: whole blood. These receptor sequences come from an adult who was a healthcare worker with PCR-confirmed SARS-CoV-2 infection or an uninfected control (not recorded which).

This chain uses TRBV12-3 or TRBV12-4 with TRBJ2-7; D gene uncertain. V lost 2 bases, J lost 1 base, and 9 bases lay in between. This CDR3 contains 14 residues. The CDR3 protein is CASSLTALSYEQYF. CDR3 DNA sequence: TGTGCCAGCAGTTTAACAGCCTTGTCCTACGAGCAGTACTTC.

This clonotype was counted at least ten times. The genes are TRBV19 and TRBJ2-7, with no clear D. V dropped 1 base and J dropped 3 bases, with 7 bases sitting between them. The CDR3 runs 13 residues. The germline CDR1 and CDR2 sequences are LNHDA and SQIVND (reference sequence). The CDR3 loop reads CASSIAGYYEQYF. CDR3 coding DNA: TGTGCCAGTAGTATAGCTGGGTACTACGAGCAGTACTTC. The full variable domain, completed using reference TRBV19 and TRBJ2-7, is DGGITQSPKYLFRKEGQNVTLSCEQNLNHDAMYWYRQDPGQGLRLIYYSQIVNDFQKGDIAEGYSVSREKKESFPLTVTSAQKNPTAFYLCASSIAGYYEQYFGPGTRLTVT.

The sample holds a few counts of this clonotype. This rearrangement joins TRBV28 to TRBJ2-1; TRBD2 might be the D (5 bases). Trimming stripped 6 bases from V and 4 bases from J, with 10 bases between. The CDR3 consists of 13 residues. Per the germline V gene, CDR1 is MDHEN and CDR2 is SYDVKM. CDR3 amino acids: CASRPGGYNEQFF. DNA for the CDR3: TGTGCCAGCAGACCAGGCGGGTACAATGAGCAGTTCTTC.

This clonotype was observed many times. The chain is built from TRBV5-1 and TRBJ1-5; the D is unclear. The germline CDR1 and CDR2 sequences are SGHRS and YFSETQ. This CDR3 region has 16 residues. V was trimmed by 2 bases and J by 2 bases, leaving 14 bases between them. CDR3 DNA: TGCGCCAGCAGCTTATTCCGGATGATTTGCAATCAGCCCCAGCATTTT. Translation: CASSLFRMICNQPQHF.

This clonotype appeared a few times. This chain joins TRBV12-3 or TRBV12-4 and TRBJ1-3, with D perhaps matching TRBD1 (5 bases). The CDR3 runs to 15 residues. Trimming took off 5 bases at V and 3 bases at J, with 14 bases between the two ends. CDR3 sequence (DNA): TGTGCCAGCAGTCCCCGTGGGGGGTTTGGAAACACCATATATTTT. This translates into CASSPRGGFGNTIYF.

The genes are TRBV4-1 and TRBJ2-7, with 7 bases fitting TRBD1. The CDR3 is 16 residues long. In germline, CDR1 is MGHRA, CDR2 YSYEKL. The V gene end was trimmed by 5 bases and the J gene end by 3 bases; junction bases not matched to a gene: 13. The CDR3 region has the DNA TGCGCCAGCAGCGAGGGACCGGGACAGACTAACTACGAGCAGTACTTC. It encodes CASSEGPGQTNYEQYF.

This clonotype was detected many times. The DNA of the CDR3 is TGCAGCGTTGACCAGCAGGGGGTGGGCGAGCAGTACTTC. Encoded protein: CSVDQQGVGEQYF. The rearrangement links TRBV29-1 to TRBJ2-7, with TRBD1 matching 7 bases. After removal of 3 bases from V and 6 bases from J, the junction contained 8 bases not matched to a gene. CDR1 and CDR2 from the germline V gene are SQVTM and ANQGSEA. The CDR3 covers 13 residues.

This clonotype has just a few counts. V usage is TRBV29-1 and J usage is TRBJ2-2; D might be TRBD2 (5 bases). CDR1 SQVTM and CDR2 ANQGSEA come from the germline V gene. The CDR3 spans 13 residues. V shed 5 bases and J shed 7 bases, with 14 bases lying between them. For the CDR3, the DNA is TGCAGCGTTTTCACTAACCGGGACGGGGAGCTGTTTTTT. This translates into CSVFTNRDGELFF.

The table lists this clonotype with many counts. The gene calls are TRBV7-9 and TRBJ1-4, with 7 bases that match TRBD1. The CDR3 totals 14 residues. The J segment lost 7 bases and the V segment lost 8 bases, leaving 10 bases of the junction unmatched. The germline CDR1 and CDR2 sequences are SEHNR and FQNEAQ (reference sequence). The CDR3 protein is CASARGLVGEKLFF. CDR3 nucleotides: TGTGCCAGCGCCAGGGGGTTGGTCGGTGAAAAACTGTTTTTT.

This clonotype has a count of ten or more. The chain employs TRBV9 and TRBJ2-1; 10 nucleotides match TRBD2. The CDR3 is 13 residues long. Germline values: CDR1 SGDLS, CDR2 YYNGEE. Trimming cost V 7 bases and J 3 bases; bases outside gene matches: 1. CDR3: CASSSGGYNEQFF. The CDR3 coding sequence is TGTGCCAGCTCTAGCGGGGGCTACAATGAGCAGTTCTTC.

This sequence joins TRBV7-2 and TRBJ1-6; D is possibly TRBD1 (5 bases). V lost 5 bases, J lost 6 bases, and 11 bases lay in between. The CDR3 has 14 amino acids. CDR1 and CDR2 from the germline V gene are SGHTA and FQGNSA. The CDR3 is CASSQDSSNSPLHF. DNA of the CDR3: TGTGCCAGCAGCCAAGACAGCTCTAATTCACCCCTCCACTTT.

Many counts were recorded for this clonotype. One junction end disagrees with the germline gene, perhaps due to a read error. The chain has TRBV29-1 and TRBJ1-1; D is undetermined. Germline assignment: CDR1 SQVTM and CDR2 ANQGSEA. The CDR3 consists of 13 residues. The CDR3 sequence is CSVEDTVGTEVFF. The CDR3 bases are TGCAGCGTTGAAGACACAGTGGGCACTGAAGTTTTCTTT.

The rearrangement joins TRBV7-2 to TRBJ2-7, with D tentatively TRBD2 (6 bases). Trimming removed 1 base at V and 3 bases at J, with 10 bases between. Germline CDR1 and CDR2: SGHTA and FQGNSA. The CDR3 runs to 14 residues. CDR3 nucleotides: TGTGCCAGCAGCTTAGTCGGGACTTTCTACGAGCAGTACTTC. Translated, it gives CASSLVGTFYEQYF.

This clonotype has at least ten counts. This chain joins TRBV20-1 and TRBJ1-4, with unresolved D. Trimming left V 5 bases short and J 0 bases short, with 10 bases between. CDR1 DFQATT and CDR2 SNEGSKA come from the germline V gene (reference sequence). This CDR3 has 14 amino acids. The CDR3 here is CSASILATNEKLFF. Here the CDR3 DNA reads TGCAGTGCTTCCATCTTAGCAACTAATGAAAAACTGTTTTTT.

At least ten counts were recorded for this clonotype. This rearrangement joins TRBV3-1 to TRBJ1-1; D gene ambiguous. From germline, CDR1 is LGHDT and CDR2 YNNKEL (reference sequence). This CDR3 is 14 amino acids long. The germline V and J ends were trimmed by 1 base and 1 base, with 7 bases remaining between them. The CDR3 DNA follows: TGTGCCAGCAGCCAAGTGCTGGGGAACACTGAAGCTTTCTTT. The encoded protein is CASSQVLGNTEAFF.

The table lists this clonotype with many counts. CDR3 loop: CASSLGQRGYTF. CDR3 nucleotides: TGTGCCAGCAGCTTAGGGCAGAGAGGCTACACCTTC. The V call is TRBV7-9, the J call TRBJ1-2, with D hard to call. V was shortened by 1 base and J by 8 bases, with 8 bases between the two germline ends. Germline CDR1 SEHNR, CDR2 FQNEAQ (reference sequence). The CDR3 is made up of 12 amino acids. Based on the CDR3 plus reference TRBV7-9 and TRBJ1-2, the full variable domain is DTGVSQNPRHKITKRGQNVTFRCDPISEHNRLYWYRQTLGQGPEFLTYFQNEAQLEKSRLLSDRFSAERPKGSFSTLEIQRTEQGDSAMYLCASSLGQRGYTFGSGTRLTVV.

There are many counts of this clonotype. V is TRBV12-3 or TRBV12-4 and J is TRBJ2-5; the match to TRBD2 covers 11 bases. V dropped 0 bases and J dropped 3; count of bases not matched to a gene: 3. The CDR3 has 16 residues. CDR3 DNA: TGTGCCAGCAGTTTAGCGACTAGCGGGGTAAAAGAGACCCAGTACTTC. It encodes CASSLATSGVKETQYF.

The sample holds many counts of this clonotype. The J gene is TRBJ2-7, the V gene TRBV19; D is unclear. Germline V gene data show CDR1 as LNHDA and CDR2 as SQIVND (reference sequence). The ends were cut back, 5 bases at V and 5 bases at J, with 16 bases in the middle. The CDR3 has 14 residues. The chain's CDR3 is CASSRNGVRHEQYF. In DNA form, the CDR3 reads TGTGCCAGTAGTCGGAATGGGGTTCGGCACGAGCAGTACTTC.

The chain employs TRBV29-1 and TRBJ1-1; 7 bases agree with TRBD1. The trim removed 1 base at V and 3 bases at J, leaving 8 bases unmatched. The CDR3 loop spans 15 amino acids. Germline V gene sequence: CDR1 SQVTM, CDR2 ANQGSEA. The CDR3 DNA sequence: TGCAGCGTTGAAGGAATGGCAGGGGGGTACACTGAAGCTTTCTTT. It is translated as CSVEGMAGGYTEAFF.

J is TRBJ1-6 and V is TRBV2; 7 bases fit TRBD1. This CDR3 has 14 amino acids. Trimming cost V 6 bases and J 10 bases; bases outside gene matches: 9. From germline, CDR1 is SNHLY and CDR2 FYNNEI. The CDR3, as DNA: TGTGCCAGCAGCCCTAAGACAGGGAACTCACCCCTCCACTTT. Protein: CASSPKTGNSPLHF. Complete variable domain (other parts from reference TRBV2 and TRBJ1-6): EPEVTQTPSHQVTQMGQEVILRCVPISNHLYFYWYRQILGQKVEFLVSFYNNEISEKSEIFDDQFSVERPDGSNFTLKIRSTKLEDSAMYFCASSPKTGNSPLHFGNGTRLTVT.